This T cell receptor beta chain was retrieved from a study of T cell responses to AZD1222 COVID-19 vaccine. Assay used: immunoSEQ multiplex PCR; TCRdb lists only in-frame clones, some missing. The profile shows about 130,000 clones, 92% of them singletons. The germline V gene encodes CDR1 MNHEY and CDR2 SVGAGI. The V and J ends lost 7 bases and 4 bases respectively, with 17 bases between them. The CDR3 sequence is 14 residues long. Concerning this clone itself: The antigen is not known.

General study points: CD4 TCRs associated with vaccination spanned spike, dominating at 160-218 and 743-854. Elevations in Spike-specific TCR breadth and depth followed administration of two AZD1222 doses. No day 14 peak samples; only post-peak repertoires were characterized. Possibly, clonal diversity was underestimated; donors were largely white British and included more females.

The TCR comes from an adult in good health. The specimen was peripheral blood, collected on day 0 of AZD1222 vaccination. The chain links TRBV6-5 to TRBJ2-7, with TRBD1 as a possible D gene (5 bases). CDR3 bases: TGTGCCAGCATCGAGCAGTCCAGGGCTTACGAGCAGTACTTC. It specifies CASIEQSRAYEQYF.